This T cell receptor (beta chain) was obtained from a study of regulatory T cells in long-lasting Graves disease (TCRdb year 2021). For the study in its entirety: Persistent Graves' disease meant more than 5 years of antithyroid drug treatment with TSH receptor autoantibodies that stayed positive. Persistent Graves' disease patients were compared with newly diagnosed Graves' disease patients by peripheral blood TCR sequencing and RNA sequencing. The study took place in China and was registered as a clinical trial. A total of 35 or so samples underwent TCR sequencing: around 13 from persistent and approximately 20 from newly diagnosed Graves' disease patients. In the clinical cohort, patients with persistent Graves' disease had used antithyroid drugs for an average of roughly ten years. Points the paper makes about the study in general: Lower TCR Shannon entropy and fewer highly expanded clones were observed in persistent Graves' disease patients than in newly diagnosed patients, which suggested clonal expansion. More public clonotypes were shared among persistent patients (around 3,000) than among newly diagnosed patients (roughly 1,000). The authors acknowledged the small sample size as a limitation that may reduce accuracy. Sequencing and analysis were restricted to the TCR beta chain. Because the primary lesion, thyroid tissue, could not be accessed, the study looked at peripheral blood alone. Preferential use of TRBV28, TRBJ1-2 and TRBJ2-5 was observed in persistent disease, whereas TRBV20-1 and TRBJ2-1 were favored in newly diagnosed disease.

A word on this clonotype: The target of this receptor is not known. No base quality information exists; no much larger clone differs at one position.

The library was produced with multiplex PCR. The data were produced on an Illumina HiSeq 4000. TCR beta libraries were built with iRepertoire HTBI primers and Arm-PCR amplification of CDR3 regions. PCR products were gel purified before sequencing. In the source study's methods: Gene usage analysis of CDR3 amino acid clonotypes relied on the 60 to 65 TRBV and 15 or so TRBJ segments identified across samples. Filtered high-quality paired reads were merged into contigs using COPE and FqMerger. BLAST was used to align contigs to IMGT TRBV, TRBD and TRBJ reference genes, and CDR3 was defined according to IMGT. Any clonotype with a frequency above 0.1% was classified as a highly expanded clone. Shannon entropy was used to measure repertoire diversity, and the Gini coefficient was used to measure V-J evenness. A clonotype was considered public if more than one individual shared it. TCRdb reworked the public reads: Q25 trimming with fastp, MiXCR clone assembly, productive beta chains retained. CDR3 protein duplicates are merged, each entry listing the most common genes and DNA. The V and J calls come from TCRdb's annotation, not from the publication. A total of about 340,000 distinct CDR3 sequences appear in this sample, around 19% of them only once. The ten largest account for roughly 27% of the sample.

V gives up 5 bases and J gives up 7 bases, and the segment between their germline ends measures 15 bases. The CDR3 sequence holds 13 residues, the cysteine and phenylalanine included. CDR3 DNA is the only sequence kept; it has 39 bases, read in frame from the first base. The germline V gene gives CDR1 as SGHRS and CDR2 as YFSETQ. The sample's time point label, in plain terms: persistent/refractory GD, antithyroid drugs over 5 years with positive TRAb. For both TCR sequencing and RNA sequencing, RNA was extracted from PBMCs in TRIzol. The diagnosis of Graves' disease was made according to American Thyroid Association guidelines. Recruitment of patients was carried out at an endocrinology department in Xi'an, China. Each patient gave approximately 8.8 milliliters of peripheral blood, collected in an EDTA anticoagulant tube. Ficoll Paque Plus density gradient separation was used to isolate PBMCs, and no further T cell sorting was done. An Agilent 2100 Bioanalyzer and agarose gel were used to check RNA quality, and a NanoDrop 2000 was used to measure RNA concentration.

This chain joins TRBV5-1 to TRBJ2-5, with the D gene call left open. This clonotype was sampled from a female donor with Graves disease. The input for sequencing was peripheral blood mononuclear cells (PBMCs), taken when the disease was refractory, from a patient treated with antithyroid drugs. The DNA is as follows: TGCGCCAGCAGTGGGATCCTTACGGGGACCCAGTACTTC. The encoded protein is CASSGILTGTQYF.